A single TCR beta chain is shown here with its context. The antigen remains unidentified. The PCR employed 60 Vbeta primers together with 13 Jbeta primers. Only in-frame clones appear in the TCRdb table, and some are missing; sequencing was by immunoSEQ multiplex PCR. The data hold 120,000 or so clones, with more than 65% observed a single time. The sample comes from a study of cytomegalovirus exposure and HLA in healthy donors. Looked up from germline, CDR1 is MGHRA and CDR2 is YSYEKL. Trimming stripped 2 bases from V and 5 bases from J, with 16 bases between. This CDR3 has 16 amino acids. Notes on the study in general: Most TCR sequences proved rare, with some public TCRs found in many donors.

Material for sequencing was PBMCs. This receptor was obtained from a young man in good health and CMV-seropositive. The chain combines TRBV4-1 with TRBJ1-5; D might be TRBD1 (6 bases). The CDR3 coding sequence is TGCGCCAGCAGCCAACATCTACAGGGCGTAGATCAGCCCCAGCATTTT. This sequence encodes CASSQHLQGVDQPQHF.